Listed here is a single T cell receptor beta chain. 60 Vbeta and 13 Jbeta primers were used in PCR. This table comes from immunoSEQ multiplex PCR, and its TCRdb copy is limited to in-frame clones, with some not included. The listing contains 80,000 to 95,000 clones. Germline trimming cut 5 bases from V and 3 bases from J; bases unmatched to any gene: 5. In germline, CDR1 is MNHEY, CDR2 SMNVEV (reference sequence). This CDR3 region has 15 residues. The data belong to a study of cytomegalovirus exposure and HLA in healthy donors. At the level of the study: Tens of millions of unique TCRs from HLA-typed donors made up an early data release.

The donors comprised healthy bone marrow donors. The chain carries TRBV27 and TRBJ1-2, with 11 bases aligning to TRBD1. This receptor was identified in a man between 50 and 59 years old in good health and CMV-seropositive. What was sequenced was PBMCs. The CDR3 loop reads CASSHGQGADYGYTF. The CDR3 region has the DNA TGTGCCAGCAGTCATGGACAGGGGGCTGACTATGGCTACACCTTC.